This paragraph covers one T cell receptor beta chain sequence. This record belongs to a study of control samples from healthy donors and cancer patients. This table comes from immunoSEQ multiplex PCR, and its TCRdb copy is limited to in-frame clones, with some not included. The sample carries about 88,000 clones, approximately 93% recorded once. This CDR3 is built from 13 residues. V was cut by 6 bases and J by 3 bases, with 11 bases left in between. CDR1 MNHEY and CDR2 SVGAGI come from the germline V gene. The TCR originated in a man in his late teens or twenties in good health. What was sequenced was blood. The genes are TRBV6-5 and TRBJ1-1; D is perhaps TRBD1 (6 bases). The CDR3 nucleotides are TGTGCCAGCAGGTCGACAGGAGACACTGAAGCTTTCTTT. Protein product: CASRSTGDTEAFF.